This passage covers 31 T cell receptor beta chains from one sample sequenced in a study of graft-versus-host responses after intestinal transplantation. No antigen has been identified for these receptors. The assay was immunoSEQ multiplex PCR, and TCRdb's table has in-frame clones only and misses some. This table holds some 95,000 clones, roughly 90% found once. This specimen was unstimulated CD8+ T cells sorted from spleen or lymph node cells, taken before intestinal transplant. All receptors come from a human donor who received an intestinal transplant.

V and J are TRBV5-4 and TRBJ2-1, with unresolved D. V lost 10 bases, J lost 0 bases, and 11 bases lay in between. The CDR3 length is 13 residues. Germline loops: CDR1 SGHNT, CDR2 YYREEE (reference sequence). The CDR3 region is CAGSRSSYNEQFF. The DNA of the CDR3 is TGTGCCGGTTCGAGAAGCTCCTACAATGAGCAGTTCTTC.

In this sample, this clone turned up once. The CDR3 DNA reads as TGTGCCAGCAGGCCTTTGGGGACACCTCTCACAGATACGCAGTATTTT. Protein product: CASRPLGTPLTDTQYF. The chain recombines TRBV28 with TRBJ2-3, with a possible D match to TRBD1 (6 bases). The CDR3 contains 16 residues. V was cut by 6 bases and J by 2 bases, with 18 bases left in between. Germline V CDR1 and CDR2: MDHEN, SYDVKM.

The genes are TRBV4-1 and TRBJ1-1; TRBD1 is a possible D gene (5 bases). This CDR3 has 17 residues. The germline V gene has CDR1 MGHRA and CDR2 YSYEKL. V lost 1 base and J lost 1, with 16 bases in between. Here the CDR3 DNA reads TGCGCCAGCAGCCAAGGGTCTGTGGGGCCGCCGAACACTGAAGCTTTCTTT. Amino acids: CASSQGSVGPPNTEAFF.

The CDR3 loop is CASSPRGGAFNEQFF. CDR3 DNA: TGTGCCAGCAGCCCCCGCGGGGGGGCCTTTAATGAGCAGTTCTTC. The chain uses TRBV9 and TRBJ2-1, with TRBD2 matching 9 bases. The germline gives CDR1 SGDLS, CDR2 YYNGEE. V lost 4 bases and J lost 7; bases outside the gene matches: 9. The CDR3 extends over 15 amino acids. The whole variable domain, remainder taken from reference TRBV9 and TRBJ2-1, is DSGVTQTPKHLITATGQRVTLRCSPRSGDLSVYWYQQSLDQGLQFLIQYYNGEERAKGNILERFSAQQFPDLHSELNLSSLELGDSALYFCASSPRGGAFNEQFFGPGTRLTVL.

This clone occurred once. The chain has TRBV14 and TRBJ2-7; D gene ambiguous. Germline V gene sequence: CDR1 SGHDN, CDR2 FVKESK. CDR3 length: 15 amino acids. V was pared by 1 base and J by 1 base, with 11 bases between. CDR3 protein: CASSQGDPLSYEQYF. The CDR3 coding sequence is TGTGCCAGCAGCCAAGGAGATCCACTGTCCTACGAGCAGTACTTC.

The chain recombines TRBV27 with TRBJ2-7, with a tentative D call TRBD2 (5 bases). The CDR3 is 12 residues long. V lost 6 bases and J 6 bases, leaving 12 bases between the germline ends. Germline assignment: CDR1 MNHEY and CDR2 SMNVEV (reference sequence). The CDR3 sequence: CASSPGLAEQYF. The CDR3 region has the DNA TGTGCCAGCAGCCCAGGACTTGCCGAGCAGTACTTC.

V gene TRBV7-6 combines with J gene TRBJ1-2; 9 nucleotides match TRBD1. The CDR3 consists of 18 residues. The germline V gene encodes CDR1 SGHVS and CDR2 FNYEAQ. With 0 bases clipped from V and 5 bases from J, the junction kept 13 bases outside the gene matches. DNA of the CDR3: TGTGCCAGCAGCTTAGCCGTCACAGGGGGCTCGGGCCTGTATGGCTACACCTTC. Residues: CASSLAVTGGSGLYGYTF.

V usage is TRBV10-3 and J usage is TRBJ2-1, with 8 bases matching TRBD2. The CDR3 runs 17 residues. Trimming cost V 2 bases and J 1 base; bases outside gene matches: 7. Per the germline V gene, CDR1 is ENHRY and CDR2 is SYGVKD. In nucleotides, the CDR3 is TGTGCCATCAGTGAGGGGGGGGCTAGCGGGTCCTACAATGAGCAGTTCTTC. It specifies CAISEGGASGSYNEQFF.

This clone was counted only a few times. The rearrangement links TRBV2 to TRBJ2-7; TRBD1 matches 7 bases. The length of the CDR3 is 13 residues. The germline gives CDR1 SNHLY, CDR2 FYNNEI. The V and J ends lost 8 bases and 2 bases, in that order; junction bases with no gene match: 6. The CDR3 DNA follows: TGTGCCAGCGGTACGGGACAGCCCTACGAGCAGTACTTC. This gives the protein CASGTGQPYEQYF.

J is TRBJ2-1 and V is TRBV19; TRBD1 matches 8 bases. J was trimmed by 1 base and V by 3 bases; bases with no gene match: 5. The CDR3 is 16 residues long. CDR1 and CDR2 (germline): LNHDA, SQIVND (reference sequence). CDR3 sequence (DNA): TGTGCCAGTAGTATGATCGGGACAGGATCCTACAATGAGCAGTTCTTC. Its translation is CASSMIGTGSYNEQFF.

The chain employs TRBV4-3 and TRBJ2-3; 8 nucleotides match TRBD2. The V gene end was trimmed by 0 bases and the J gene end by 3 bases; junction bases not matched to a gene: 11. The CDR3 runs 18 residues. Germline V gene sequence: CDR1 LGHNA, CDR2 YSLEER. The CDR3 is CASSQDVTGGRATDTQYF. For the CDR3, the DNA is TGCGCCAGCAGCCAAGATGTAACGGGGGGGCGAGCGACAGATACGCAGTATTTT.

The chain employs TRBV10-3 and TRBJ1-5; D call uncertain. The CDR3 has 16 amino acids. V was pared by 2 bases and J by 4 bases, with 15 bases between. The V gene's germline CDR1 is ENHRY and CDR2 SYGVKD. CDR3 loop: CAISEKREYVNQPQHF. CDR3 DNA: TGTGCCATCAGTGAGAAAAGGGAGTACGTAAATCAGCCCCAGCATTTT.

This chain links TRBV21-1 with TRBJ2-1; the D call TRBD2 from the table was never checked on the DNA. TRBV21-1 is a pseudogene. The CDR3 loop spans 20 amino acids. CDR3 protein: CASSKAIGLSGGSSYNEQFF. The CDR3 bases are TGTGCCAGCAGCAAAGCGATCGGGTTGTCGGGAGGCAGCTCCTACAATGAGCAGTTCTTC.

The V gene is TRBV19, the J gene TRBJ2-1; D not certain. The CDR3 is 12 residues long. CDR1 LNHDA and CDR2 SQIVND come from the germline V gene (reference sequence). The V end lost 3 bases, the J end lost 7 bases, and 7 bases lay between the germline ends. The DNA for the CDR3 is TGTGCCAGTAGTATTCCCGCGAATGAGCAGTTCTTC. Translation gives CASSIPANEQFF.

J is TRBJ2-1 and V is TRBV7-9; TRBD2 aligns across 8 bases. V was pared by 1 base and J by 6 bases, with 11 bases of the junction left unmatched. In germline, CDR1 is SEHNR, CDR2 FQNEAQ (reference sequence). The CDR3 consists of 17 residues. In nucleotides, the CDR3 is TGTGCCAGCAGCTTAGTGGCGTCTAGCGGGTTGAGCAATGAGCAGTTCTTC. This codes for CASSLVASSGLSNEQFF.

This clone turned up a few times. CDR3: CASRGGQDGYTF. The CDR3 DNA reads as TGTGCCAGCAGGGGGGGACAGGATGGCTACACCTTC. The chain employs TRBV27 and TRBJ1-2, with 8 nucleotides matching TRBD1. CDR3 length equals 12 residues. With 6 bases clipped from V and 6 bases from J, the junction kept 3 bases outside the gene matches. Germline CDR1 reads MNHEY; CDR2 reads SMNVEV (reference sequence).

This chain joins TRBV27 and TRBJ2-7; 9 bases map to TRBD2. With 2 bases clipped from V and 3 bases from J, the junction kept 5 bases outside the gene matches. Germline V gene sequence: CDR1 MNHEY, CDR2 SMNVEV (reference sequence). The CDR3 is made up of 15 amino acids. This chain's CDR3 is CASSLRLAGNYEQYF. Written as DNA, the CDR3 is TGTGCCAGCAGTTTAAGGCTAGCGGGAAACTACGAGCAGTACTTC.

This sequence joins TRBV5-1 and TRBJ1-1, with D tentatively TRBD1 (5 bases). V was cut by 2 bases and J by 6 bases, with 8 bases left in between. The germline V gene has CDR1 SGHRS and CDR2 YFSETQ. The CDR3 spans 12 residues. The CDR3 DNA reads as TGCGCCAGCAGCTTTCTAGGGGCTGAAGCTTTCTTT. Its translation: CASSFLGAEAFF.

This clone is a singleton in its sample. The chain uses TRBV5-1 and TRBJ2-1; 9 nucleotides agree with TRBD1. Germline values: CDR1 SGHRS, CDR2 YFSETQ. The J segment lost 7 bases and the V segment lost 0 bases, leaving 8 bases of the junction unmatched. The CDR3 has 16 amino acids. The CDR3 DNA reads as TGCGCCAGCAGCTTGGTCGGGACAGGGAATAGGAATGAGCAGTTCTTC. Its protein is CASSLVGTGNRNEQFF.

On this clone itself: This specimen includes other DNA sequences encoding the same CDR3. For the CDR3, the DNA is TGTGCCAGCGGAAATCAGGGGGATACGCAGTATTTT. Translation: CASGNQGDTQYF. J is TRBJ2-3 and V is TRBV27; a possible D gene is TRBD1 (6 bases). Trimming stripped 8 bases from V and 6 bases from J, with 12 bases between. This CDR3 has 12 amino acids. Per the germline V gene, CDR1 is MNHEY and CDR2 is SMNVEV (reference sequence).

The chain is built from TRBV4-3 and TRBJ2-2; D gene uncertain. Trimming cost V 0 bases and J 4 bases, with 9 bases left between them. From germline, CDR1 is LGHNA and CDR2 YSLEER. This CDR3 is built from 15 residues. The CDR3 DNA sequence: TGCGCCAGCAGCCAAGATGGAGTTCCCACCGGGGAGCTGTTTTTT. It translates to CASSQDGVPTGELFF.

The table lists this clone with a count of one. The sample contains more than one DNA sequence encoding this CDR3. This rearrangement joins TRBV27 to TRBJ2-7; tentative D call: TRBD1 (6 bases). The CDR3 is made up of 14 amino acids. Per germline, CDR1 MNHEY and CDR2 SMNVEV (reference sequence). V was pared by 9 bases and J by 3 bases, with 18 bases between. In nucleotides, the CDR3 is TGTGCCAGTAGTAGAGGGGGAAGAAGCTACGAGCAGTACTTC. It translates to CASSRGGRSYEQYF.

The chain recombines TRBV7-2 with TRBJ2-2, with a possible D match to TRBD1 (5 bases). The CDR3 length is 15 residues. Germline lookup yields CDR1 SGHTA and CDR2 FQGNSA. Trimming cost V 3 bases and J 3 bases, with 11 bases left between them. In nucleotides, the CDR3 is TGTGCCAGCAGCTTTACAGACAGTGACACCGGGGAGCTGTTTTTT. It is translated as CASSFTDSDTGELFF. Full variable domain (rest looked up from reference TRBV7-2 and TRBJ2-2): GAGVSQSPSNKVTEKGKDVELRCDPISGHTALYWYRQSLGQGLEFLIYFQGNSAPDKSGLPSDRFSAERTGGSVSTLTIQRTQQEDSAVYLCASSFTDSDTGELFFGEGSRLTVL.

Regarding this clone: Distinct nucleotide sequences in the sample also encode this CDR3. The rearrangement joins TRBV7-9 to TRBJ2-1; D is uncertain. This CDR3 has 12 residues. The germline V gene has CDR1 SEHNR and CDR2 FQNEAQ (reference sequence). Trimming took 1 base from V and 7 from J, leaving 5 bases between them. The CDR3 DNA reads TGTGCCAGCAGCTTAGGGGCGAATGAGCAGTTCTTC. Translating gives CASSLGANEQFF.

The chain uses TRBV5-6 and TRBJ2-3, with a weak D call TRBD2 (5 bases). The germline V gene encodes CDR1 SGHDT and CDR2 YYEEEE. V was shortened by 4 bases and J by 3 bases, with 6 bases between the two germline ends. The CDR3 is 12 residues long. The chain's CDR3 is CASSVATDTQYF. The CDR3 coding sequence is TGTGCCAGCAGCGTAGCGACAGATACGCAGTATTTT.

The V gene is TRBV7-8, the J gene TRBJ2-7; 9 bases line up with TRBD2. V lost 5 bases and J lost 3; bases outside the gene matches: 11. Germline V gene sequence: CDR1 SGHVS, CDR2 FQNEAQ. The CDR3 runs 16 residues. The CDR3 protein is CASSPLGREGGYEQYF. The CDR3 DNA reads TGTGCCAGCAGCCCCTTAGGGCGGGAGGGCGGCTACGAGCAGTACTTC.

A word on this clone: The junction and the germline gene differ at one end; a read error may be behind it. The same CDR3 also results from other DNA sequences found in this sample. This chain joins TRBV6-5 and TRBJ1-1; TRBD1 might be the D (5 bases). Germline CDR1 is MNHEY and CDR2 is SVGAGI. The CDR3 runs 14 residues. The CDR3 loop reads CASSWDSLGTEAFF. The CDR3 nucleotides read TGCGCCAGCAGTTGGGACTCCCTGGGCACTGAAGCTTTCTTT.

The V and J genes are TRBV11-2 and TRBJ2-7, with D possibly being TRBD2 (5 bases). Deletions cut 4 bases from V and 3 bases from J, with 10 bases between. CDR3 length: 13 residues. Germline V CDR1 and CDR2: SGHAT, FQNNGV. In nucleotides, the CDR3 is TGTGCCAGCAGCTCCACGGGGAACTACGAGCAGTACTTC. It is translated as CASSSTGNYEQYF.

V usage is TRBV4-3 and J usage is TRBJ2-2; TRBD2 aligns across 8 bases. Germline V gene lookup returns CDR1 LGHNA and CDR2 YSLEER. Losses at the gene ends were 4 bases for V and 5 bases for J; bases not matched to a gene: 15. This CDR3 has 18 residues. DNA of the CDR3: TGCGCCAGCAGCCCCGCGGGTTTAGGAGCGGGAGAGACCGGGGAGCTGTTTTTT. As protein: CASSPAGLGAGETGELFF.

The chain carries TRBV10-2 and TRBJ2-7; possible D gene TRBD1, 6 bases. This CDR3 contains 14 residues. Trimming cost V 4 bases and J 7 bases, with 17 bases left between them. CDR1 is WSHSY and CDR2 is SAAADI in the germline V gene. The CDR3 sequence is CASSVGPQGSEQYF. CDR3 sequence (DNA): TGCGCCAGCAGTGTTGGACCACAGGGCAGTGAGCAGTACTTC.

The CDR3 DNA follows: TGTGCCAGCACAGGGACAGGGTATTACGAGCAGTACTTC. Translating it yields CASTGTGYYEQYF. This sequence joins TRBV6-1 and TRBJ2-7; TRBD1 matches 9 bases. Germline CDR1 MNHNS, CDR2 SASEGT. The CDR3 is 13 residues long. V lost 7 bases and J lost 4; bases outside the gene matches: 5.